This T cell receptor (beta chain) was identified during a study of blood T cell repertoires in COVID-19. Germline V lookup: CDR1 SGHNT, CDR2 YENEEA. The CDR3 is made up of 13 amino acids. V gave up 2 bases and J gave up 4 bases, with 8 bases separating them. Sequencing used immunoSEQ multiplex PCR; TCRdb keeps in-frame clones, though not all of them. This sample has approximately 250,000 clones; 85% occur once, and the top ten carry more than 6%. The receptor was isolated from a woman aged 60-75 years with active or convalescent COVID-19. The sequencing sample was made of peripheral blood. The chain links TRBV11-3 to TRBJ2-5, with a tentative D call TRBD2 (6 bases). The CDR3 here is CASSLNGGETQYF. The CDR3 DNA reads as TGTGCCAGCAGCTTAAACGGGGGAGAGACCCAGTACTTC.